Each of the 15 T cell receptor beta chains below was sequenced from the same sample in a study of monozygotic twins with inflammatory bowel disease. TCRdb reworked the 5' RACE reads into one entry per CDR3 protein, no DNA. This listing includes roughly 200,000 distinct CDR3 sequences. Sequenced material: blood. The receptors derive from a human donor with ulcerative colitis or Crohn's disease, or a healthy co-twin of an affected twin (not recorded which).

The chain has TRBV6-1 and TRBJ1-4. CDR1 and CDR2 (germline): MNHNS, SASEGT. The length of the CDR3 is 15 residues. The CDR3 loop reads CASTYRVSTNEKLFF.

The gene calls are TRBV10-3 and TRBJ1-2; no DNA is available, so the TRBD1 call from TCRdb remains unchecked. This CDR3 has 13 amino acids. The V gene's germline CDR1 is ENHRY and CDR2 SYGVKD. The CDR3 loop is CAIRPQEHYGYTF.

This chain uses TRBV6-5 with TRBJ2-7. Germline CDR1 MNHEY, CDR2 SVGAGI. The CDR3 sequence is 16 residues long. CDR3 loop: CASSFQTPHGAYEQYF.

The CDR3 spells CASSLATAEKLFF. This chain uses TRBV7-8 with TRBJ1-4. Germline values: CDR1 SGHVS, CDR2 FQNEAQ. The CDR3 contains 13 residues.

This rearrangement joins TRBV20-1 to TRBJ1-2; TCRdb names TRBD1, which stays unverified in the absence of DNA. Germline V lookup: CDR1 DFQATT, CDR2 SNEGSKA (reference sequence). The CDR3 runs to 11 residues. The CDR3 spells CSATTGTGYTF.

V and J are TRBV5-1 and TRBJ2-1; checking the TCRdb D call of TRBD1 is not possible without DNA. CDR1 SGHRS and CDR2 YFSETQ come from the germline V gene. The CDR3 is 15 amino acids. CDR3 sequence: CASSLLTGGYNEQFF.

The CDR3 loop is CASSPRTATQSWYF. V is TRBV3-1 and J is TRBJ2-3; without DNA, the TCRdb call of TRBD1 cannot be checked. The CDR3 contains 14 residues. CDR1 and CDR2 from the germline V gene are LGHDT and YNNKEL (reference sequence).

This chain links TRBV7-2 with TRBJ1-4; the TRBD1 assignment by TCRdb is unverifiable without DNA. Germline CDR1 is SGHTA and CDR2 is FQGNSA. The CDR3 has 13 residues. This CDR3 reads CASSPESGEKLFF. Together with reference TRBV7-2 and TRBJ1-4, the CDR3 gives the full variable domain: GAGVSQSPSNKVTEKGKDVELRCDPISGHTALYWYRQSLGQGLEFLIYFQGNSAPDKSGLPSDRFSAERTGGSVSTLTIQRTQQEDSAVYLCASSPESGEKLFFGSGTQLSVL.

The rearrangement uses TRBV18 and TRBJ1-1; TCRdb calls TRBD1, which cannot be checked without DNA. The CDR3 is 14 amino acids. Germline V CDR1 and CDR2: KGHSH, LQKENI. The CDR3 sequence: CASSPRRGDPAAFF.

The chain is built from TRBV20-1 and TRBJ1-1; TCRdb indicates TRBD1, and absent DNA this call remains unverified. Germline V gene data show CDR1 as DFQATT and CDR2 as SNEGSKA (reference sequence). This CDR3 comprises 14 residues. The CDR3 sequence is CSAMRDRGVTEAFF.

The rearrangement links TRBV3-1 to TRBJ1-2; TCRdb designates TRBD1, a call that cannot be tested without DNA. The CDR3 has 13 amino acids. The germline V gene encodes CDR1 LGHDT and CDR2 YNNKEL (reference sequence). CDR3 sequence reads: CASSQRLGTLYTF.

The chain couples TRBV20-1 to TRBJ1-2; with no DNA, the TCRdb D assignment of TRBD1 cannot be verified. Germline-derived CDR1 and CDR2 are DFQATT and SNEGSKA (reference sequence). CDR3 size: 14 residues. The CDR3 protein is CSARRQANNYGYTF.

V gene TRBV20-1 combines with J gene TRBJ2-5; without DNA, the TCRdb call of TRBD2 cannot be checked. This CDR3 is built from 14 residues. The germline V gene has CDR1 DFQATT and CDR2 SNEGSKA (reference sequence). The chain's CDR3 is CSARGTSGAETQYF.

The rearrangement joins TRBV7-8 to TRBJ1-4. Germline assignment: CDR1 SGHVS and CDR2 FQNEAQ. This CDR3 contains 17 residues. CDR3 protein: CASSLARHRSGSEKLFF.

This clonotype registers medium-sized by frequency. The CDR3 is CATGSTDTQYF. V and J are TRBV10-3 and TRBJ2-3. This CDR3 has 11 amino acids. The germline gives CDR1 ENHRY, CDR2 SYGVKD.